These 23 T cell receptor beta chains were all obtained from the same sample, sequenced in a study of glioma-infiltrating T cells. TCR alpha and beta CDR3 regions were amplified from RNA using iRepertoire nested multiplex PCR. MiXCR, applied by TCRdb to the multiplex PCR reads, yields one record per CDR3 protein. This table holds more than 20,000 distinct CDR3 sequences, under 30% found once. The specimen sequenced was glioma tissue, nonneoplastic brain tissue, or PBMCs (not recorded which). These receptors came from a human donor with low-grade glioma or glioblastoma, undergoing nonglioma brain surgery, or in good health (not recorded which).

This clonotype was detected many times. The chain is built from TRBV20-1 and TRBJ1-1; 8 bases line up with TRBD1. The CDR3 length is 14 residues. The V gene end was trimmed by 6 bases and the J gene end by 4 bases; junction bases not matched to a gene: 10. Germline V CDR1 and CDR2: DFQATT, SNEGSKA (reference sequence). CDR3: CSANPGQGGTEAFF. For the CDR3, the DNA is TGCAGTGCAAACCCCGGACAGGGTGGCACTGAAGCTTTCTTT.

The chain links TRBV30 to TRBJ1-2; possible D gene TRBD1, 5 bases. Germline V gene sequence: CDR1 GTSNPN, CDR2 SVGIG (reference sequence). The CDR3 length is 12 residues. V was trimmed by 3 bases and J by 5 bases, leaving 10 bases between them. The CDR3 coding sequence is TGTGCCTGGAGCCTGACAGTTTATGGCTACACCTTC. It specifies CAWSLTVYGYTF.

This clonotype was observed once. This rearrangement joins TRBV27 to TRBJ2-3; the match to TRBD2 covers 11 bases. The DNA end favors TRBJ2-5, so the J call may be wrong. The germline CDR1 and CDR2 sequences are MNHEY and SMNVEV (reference sequence). This CDR3 spans 15 amino acids. The CDR3: CASRRLAGIGETQYF. CDR3 nucleotides: TGTGCCAGCAGAAGACTAGCGGGGATAGGGGAGACCCAGTACTTC.

The chain is built from TRBV7-9 and TRBJ2-3; D call uncertain. Between the trimmed V and J ends, which lost 8 bases and 14 bases, there was a span of 11 bases. This CDR3 is built from 9 residues. Germline lookup yields CDR1 SEHNR and CDR2 FQNEAQ (reference sequence). This CDR3 is CASGLFGYF. The CDR3 DNA reads as TGTGCCAGCGGGCTCTTTGGGTATTTT.

There are many counts of this clonotype. One junction end does not reproduce the germline sequence, and a read error may be involved. The chain uses TRBV6-1 and TRBJ2-5; D remains unclear. CDR1 and CDR2 from the germline V gene are MNHNS and SASEGT. The CDR3 runs 14 residues. The chain's CDR3 is CASSKAGPVETQYF. Here the CDR3 DNA reads TGTGCCAGCAGTAAAGCAGGCCCCGTGGAGACCCAGTACTTC.

Comment on this clonotype: A read error may be the cause here, since a much bigger clone is one base away. V is TRBV4-1 and J is TRBJ2-7, with no clear D. The V end lost 4 bases, the J end lost 0 bases, and 7 bases lay between the germline ends. CDR3 length: 13 amino acids. Germline CDR1 and CDR2: MGHRA and YSYEKL. The CDR3 loop reads CASSRGSSYEQYF. The CDR3 DNA follows: TGCGCCAGCAGCCGGGGAAGCTCCTACGAGCAGTACTTC.

This chain links TRBV7-6 with TRBJ1-1; TRBD1 agrees at 8 bases. The germline gives CDR1 SGHVS, CDR2 FNYEAQ. Trimming removed 2 bases from V and 1 base from J; junction bases left unmatched: 0. The CDR3 sequence is 14 residues long. CDR3 bases: TGTGCCAGCAGCTTACAGGGGGCGAACACTGAAGCTTTCTTT. Its translation is CASSLQGANTEAFF.

This clonotype was detected a few times. This rearrangement joins TRBV7-2 to TRBJ1-5, with no clear D. V was clipped by 1 base and J by 0 bases, with 13 bases between them. CDR3 length: 17 amino acids. Per germline, CDR1 SGHTA and CDR2 FQGNSA. This CDR3 reads CASSLVGRTDSNQPQHF. CDR3 in DNA: TGTGCCAGCAGCTTAGTGGGCAGGACCGATAGCAATCAGCCCCAGCATTTT.

This clonotype was detected a few times. The chain carries TRBV7-2 and TRBJ1-4; 10 positions agree with TRBD1. Looked up from germline, CDR1 is SGHTA and CDR2 is FQGNSA. J was trimmed by 0 bases and V by 6 bases; bases with no gene match: 7. The CDR3 extends over 17 amino acids. The CDR3 spells CASRTTGTGATNEKLFF. CDR3 nucleotides: TGTGCCAGCAGAACCACCGGGACAGGGGCAACTAATGAAAAACTGTTTTTT.

The rearrangement uses TRBV28 and TRBJ1-1; 8 nucleotides line up with TRBD1. Per germline, CDR1 MDHEN and CDR2 SYDVKM. CDR3 length: 16 amino acids. V shed 6 bases and J 3 bases; nucleotides not matched to a gene: 12. DNA for the CDR3: TGTGCCAGCAGACAACATCAGGGGGCAGGTGACACTGAAGCTTTCTTT. Amino acids: CASRQHQGAGDTEAFF. Based on the CDR3 plus reference TRBV28 and TRBJ1-1, the full variable domain is DVKVTQSSRYLVKRTGEKVFLECVQDMDHENMFWYRQDPGLGLRLIYFSYDVKMKEKGDIPEGYSVSREKKERFSLILESASTNQTSMYLCASRQHQGAGDTEAFFGQGTRLTVV.

There are many counts of this clonotype. The chain links TRBV24-1 to TRBJ1-2; D not certain. Trimming removed 9 bases at V and 3 bases at J, with 7 bases between. Germline CDR1 and CDR2: KGHDR and SFDVKD. The CDR3 covers 11 residues. CDR3 protein: CATPRDYGYTF. In nucleotides, the CDR3 is TGTGCCACCCCGAGGGACTATGGCTACACCTTC.

This clonotype was picked up many times. The chain carries TRBV20-1 and TRBJ2-7, with D tentatively TRBD1 (6 bases). Trimming cost V 0 bases and J 5 bases, with 11 bases left between them. Germline values: CDR1 DFQATT, CDR2 SNEGSKA (reference sequence). This CDR3 comprises 13 residues. CDR3 in DNA: TGCAGTGCTAGAGACACAGGGTACAACGAGCAGTACTTC. Translated, it gives CSARDTGYNEQYF.

This clonotype turned up a few times. The junction departs from germline at one end; a sequencing error may be responsible. The V gene is TRBV7-8, the J gene TRBJ2-1; the match to TRBD2 covers 8 bases. CDR3 size: 16 residues. The germline V gene encodes CDR1 SGHVS and CDR2 FQNEAQ. The CDR3, as DNA: TGTGCCCGCAGCTCCCCGGCGGGGGGCTCCTACAATGAGCAGTTCTTC. As protein: CARSSPAGGSYNEQFF.

This clonotype showed up many times. The CDR3 region is CASSAGYSNQPQHF. DNA for the CDR3: TGTGCCAGCAGCGCGGGTTATAGCAATCAGCCCCAGCATTTT. The chain has TRBV7-6 and TRBJ1-5; no clear D. V was pared by 5 bases and J by 0 bases, with 8 bases between. In germline, CDR1 is SGHVS, CDR2 FNYEAQ. This CDR3 contains 14 residues. Full variable domain (remainder filled in from reference TRBV7-6 and TRBJ1-5): GAGVSQSPRYKVTKRGQDVALRCDPISGHVSLYWYRQALGQGPEFLTYFNYEAQQDKSGLPNDRFSAERPEGSISTLTIQRTEQRDSAMYRCASSAGYSNQPQHFGDGTRLSIL.

The chain combines TRBV7-3 with TRBJ2-1; D is ambiguous. Germline lookup yields CDR1 SGHTA and CDR2 FQGTGA. The CDR3 runs to 15 residues. With 5 bases removed from V and 0 bases from J, the gap between germline ends came to 11 bases. This CDR3 reads CASSLHSGSYNEQFF. CDR3 DNA: TGTGCCAGCAGCCTCCATTCCGGCTCCTACAATGAGCAGTTCTTC.

This clonotype was counted ten times or more. Compared with germline, one end of the junction differs, possibly owing to a read error. The chain employs TRBV7-2 and TRBJ1-5; D is perhaps TRBD1 (6 bases). Per germline, CDR1 SGHTA and CDR2 FQGNSA. The CDR3 spans 17 residues. The CDR3 coding sequence is TGTGCCCGCAGCAGGGGACTGCGGTACGGGTACAATCAGCCCCAGCATTTT. Encoded protein: CARSRGLRYGYNQPQHF.

In this sample, this clonotype turned up many times. The chain has TRBV24-1 and TRBJ2-2; D gene ambiguous. The CDR3 is 15 residues long. Germline V lookup: CDR1 KGHDR, CDR2 SFDVKD. The V end was cut by 4 bases, the J end by 4 bases, with 12 bases between. CDR3: CATSEADTLTGELFF. As DNA, the CDR3 is TGTGCCACCAGTGAGGCCGACACCCTCACCGGGGAGCTGTTTTTT.

Only a few counts were recorded for this clonotype. The gene calls are TRBV12-3 or TRBV12-4 and TRBJ1-4; D ambiguous. The CDR3 loop spans 16 amino acids. V was pared by 1 base and J by 0 bases, with 9 bases between. CDR3 coding DNA: TGTGCCAGCAGTTTAGTGCTAGTTGCAACTAATGAAAAACTGTTTTTT. Its protein is CASSLVLVATNEKLFF.

This clonotype was seen many times. The chain links TRBV28 to TRBJ2-5, with D hard to call. The CDR3 spans 14 residues. Germline CDR1 is MDHEN and CDR2 is SYDVKM. With 3 bases removed from V and 2 bases from J, the gap between germline ends came to 10 bases. The CDR3 DNA reads TGTGCCAGCAGTTTTGCGACAATACAAGAGACCCAGTACTTC. It translates to CASSFATIQETQYF.

The chain links TRBV11-1 to TRBJ2-5; D may be TRBD1 (5 bases). Looked up from germline, CDR1 is SGHAT and CDR2 is FQDESV (reference sequence). V dropped 5 bases and J dropped 7 bases, with 14 bases sitting between them. The CDR3 length is 13 residues. CDR3 protein: CASSGTGFWTQYF. Written as DNA, the CDR3 is TGTGCCAGCAGCGGAACAGGTTTTTGGACCCAGTACTTC.

The chain combines TRBV12-3 or TRBV12-4 with TRBJ1-5; weak D call: TRBD1 (5 bases). V lost 2 bases, J lost 2 bases, and 10 bases lay in between. This CDR3 is 15 amino acids long. The CDR3 sequence: CASSLSGGRNQPQHF. The CDR3 DNA sequence: TGTGCCAGCAGTTTATCGGGGGGTCGCAATCAGCCCCAGCATTTT.

This chain connects TRBV18 to TRBJ1-4; D not resolved. The CDR3 length is 15 residues. Germline-derived CDR1 and CDR2 are KGHSH and LQKENI. Trimming took off 3 bases at V and 4 bases at J, with 12 bases between the two ends. The CDR3 DNA follows: TGTGCCAGCTCACCCACGAACCAGGATAATGAAAAACTGTTTTTT. Amino acid sequence: CASSPTNQDNEKLFF.

Only a few counts were recorded for this clonotype. J is TRBJ1-5 and V is TRBV19; D perhaps matches TRBD1 (5 bases). The V gene's germline CDR1 is LNHDA and CDR2 SQIVND (reference sequence). The V gene lost 7 bases and the J gene lost 9 bases, with 10 bases spanning the gap. The CDR3 runs 11 residues. The CDR3 bases are TGTGCCAGTACTCAGAGGGGGCCCCAGCATTTT. It encodes CASTQRGPQHF.